Each of the 22 T cell receptor beta chains below was sequenced from the same sample in a study of control samples from healthy donors and cancer patients. Sequenced by immunoSEQ multiplex PCR; TCRdb stores in-frame clones only, minus some. The sample has approximately 120,000 clones, 87% seen once. The sample comprised blood. The receptors derive from a man between 60 and 75 years old in good health.

This chain links TRBV3-1 (or the pseudogene TRBV3-2) with TRBJ2-6; D might be TRBD1 or TRBD2, each matching 5 bases. Germline CDR1 and CDR2: LGHDT and YNNKEL (reference sequence). Trimming left V 0 bases short and J 0 bases short, with 15 bases between. CDR3 length: 19 amino acids. CDR3 sequence reads: CASSQDFGTGSSGANVLTF. The CDR3 DNA reads as TGTGCCAGCAGCCAAGATTTCGGGACGGGGAGCTCTGGGGCCAACGTCCTGACTTTC.

This clone appeared a single time. This rearrangement joins TRBV7-2 to TRBJ2-2, with a possible D match to TRBD1 (6 bases). V dropped 4 bases and J dropped 2 bases, with 11 bases sitting between them. The CDR3 is made up of 15 amino acids. CDR1 is SGHTA, CDR2 FQGNSA, per germline. DNA for the CDR3: TGTGCCAGCAGCTCCTCGGACAGAAACACCGGGGAGCTGTTTTTT. This gives the protein CASSSSDRNTGELFF.

For the CDR3, the DNA is TGTGCCAGTAGTAGCGAACTAGCGGGGGGGACAGATACGCAGTATTTT. Amino acid sequence: CASSSELAGGTDTQYF. The V call is TRBV19, the J call TRBJ2-3, with TRBD2 matching over 13 bases. Germline V gene lookup returns CDR1 LNHDA and CDR2 SQIVND (reference sequence). V gave up 4 bases and J gave up 3 bases; unmatched junction bases: 4. The CDR3 runs 16 residues.

The V and J genes are TRBV7-9 and TRBJ2-1; TRBD1 matches 8 bases. Germline-derived CDR1 and CDR2 are SEHNR and FQNEAQ (reference sequence). The CDR3 sequence is 13 residues long. V shed 6 bases and J 9 bases; nucleotides not matched to a gene: 7. The CDR3 here is CASRRQGAGEQFF. The CDR3 nucleotides are TGTGCCAGCAGACGTCAGGGGGCTGGTGAGCAGTTCTTC.

This clone was recorded only once. The CDR3, as DNA: TGTGCCAGCAGTTTACAGGGGTTGACAGATACGCAGTATTTT. Translated, it gives CASSLQGLTDTQYF. This chain connects TRBV27 to TRBJ2-3; TRBD1 might be the D (6 bases). Germline V lookup: CDR1 MNHEY, CDR2 SMNVEV (reference sequence). This CDR3 contains 14 residues. Trimming took off 2 bases at V and 3 bases at J, with 9 bases between the two ends.

This chain uses TRBV10-3 with TRBJ1-2, with D tentatively TRBD1 (5 bases). This CDR3 comprises 14 residues. The ends were cut back, 5 bases at V and 6 bases at J, with 16 bases in the middle. The germline gives CDR1 ENHRY, CDR2 SYGVKD. The CDR3 spells CAISRGWTSNGYTF. CDR3 bases: TGTGCCATCAGTAGGGGATGGACATCCAATGGCTACACCTTC.

The rearrangement joins TRBV19 to TRBJ2-3; no reliable D call. V shed 4 bases and J shed 2 bases, with 10 bases lying between them. The CDR3 is made up of 14 amino acids. From germline, CDR1 is LNHDA and CDR2 SQIVND (reference sequence). Written as DNA, the CDR3 is TGTGCCAGTAGTAGAGCACCTATCACAGATACGCAGTATTTT. This translates into CASSRAPITDTQYF.

The chain employs TRBV5-1 and TRBJ1-6; a weak D match, TRBD1 (5 bases). CDR1 and CDR2 (germline): SGHRS, YFSETQ. The CDR3 is 16 amino acids. V dropped 3 bases and J dropped 10 bases, with 20 bases sitting between them. For the CDR3, the DNA is TGCGCCAGCAGCTCGCTCCAGGGAAATGGGCTCTCACCCCTCCACTTT. The encoded protein is CASSSLQGNGLSPLHF.

This sequence joins TRBV7-3 and TRBJ1-1; D gene ambiguous. The ends were cut back, 2 bases at V and 5 bases at J, with 18 bases in the middle. CDR1 and CDR2 from the germline V gene are SGHTA and FQGTGA. The CDR3 contains 16 residues. The CDR3 sequence: CASSLVPVSVGTEAFF. The CDR3, as DNA: TGTGCCAGCAGCTTAGTACCCGTCTCGGTCGGGACTGAAGCTTTCTTT. Filled out from reference TRBV7-3 and TRBJ1-1, the complete variable domain reads GAGVSQTPSNKVTEKGKYVELRCDPISGHTALYWYRQSLGQGPEFLIYFQGTGAADDSGLPNDRFFAVRPEGSVSTLKIQRTERGDSAVYLCASSLVPVSVGTEAFFGQGTRLTVV.

The chain links TRBV5-1 to TRBJ1-1; the D gene is possibly TRBD1 (5 bases). Germline V gene data show CDR1 as SGHRS and CDR2 as YFSETQ. Deletions cut 0 bases from V and 6 bases from J, with 21 bases between. There are 17 residues in the CDR3. DNA for the CDR3: TGCGCCAGCAGCTTGGTACTTCCGGGGGGAATGGGCGCTGAAGCTTTCTTT. It yields the protein CASSLVLPGGMGAEAFF.

In DNA form, the CDR3 reads TGCGCCAGCAGTGATAGGGGACAGCTTAACTATGGCTACACCTTC. It is translated as CASSDRGQLNYGYTF. The genes are TRBV10-2 and TRBJ1-2; 7 nucleotides agree with TRBD1. Germline assignment: CDR1 WSHSY and CDR2 SAAADI. There are 15 residues in the CDR3. J was trimmed by 1 base and V by 3 bases; bases with no gene match: 5.

This clone was seen a single time. This chain connects TRBV28 to TRBJ2-3; 9 nucleotides align to TRBD2. The CDR3 consists of 15 residues. Germline V gene lookup returns CDR1 MDHEN and CDR2 SYDVKM. Trimming removed 8 bases from V and 4 bases from J; junction bases left unmatched: 10. The CDR3 loop reads CASGYSGGSSDTQYF. In nucleotides, the CDR3 is TGTGCCAGCGGGTATAGCGGGGGTAGCTCAGATACGCAGTATTTT. The full variable domain, in which reference TRBV28 and TRBJ2-3 provide the parts outside the CDR3, is DVKVTQSSRYLVKRTGEKVFLECVQDMDHENMFWYRQDPGLGLRLIYFSYDVKMKEKGDIPEGYSVSREKKERFSLILESASTNQTSMYLCASGYSGGSSDTQYFGPGTRLTVL.

The chain joins TRBV5-4 to TRBJ1-3; no definite D call. The CDR3 is 14 residues long. Trimming pared 0 bases from V and 7 bases from J, leaving 11 bases between. Germline CDR1 SGHNT, CDR2 YYREEE (reference sequence). The CDR3 region has the DNA TGTGCCAGCAGCTTGGACCTGCTCGGGAACACCATATATTTT. This gives the protein CASSLDLLGNTIYF.

This chain uses TRBV7-2 with TRBJ1-2, with D maybe TRBD1 (6 bases). The ends were cut back, 6 bases at V and 4 bases at J, with 24 bases in the middle. The CDR3 totals 17 residues. Germline V gives CDR1 SGHTA, CDR2 FQGNSA. CDR3 sequence: CASSFPGTMGPLYGYTF. Written as DNA, the CDR3 is TGTGCCAGCAGTTTTCCCGGGACAATGGGGCCCCTCTATGGCTACACCTTC. Filled out from reference TRBV7-2 and TRBJ1-2, the complete variable domain reads GAGVSQSPSNKVTEKGKDVELRCDPISGHTALYWYRQSLGQGLEFLIYFQGNSAPDKSGLPSDRFSAERTGGSVSTLTIQRTQQEDSAVYLCASSFPGTMGPLYGYTFGSGTRLTVV.

This chain connects TRBV5-4 to TRBJ2-2, with D perhaps matching TRBD1 (7 bases). V was pared by 0 bases and J by 4 bases, with 10 bases between. The CDR3 runs 15 residues. Per germline, CDR1 SGHNT and CDR2 YYREEE (reference sequence). For the CDR3, the DNA is TGTGCCAGCAGCTTGGGACAGGGAGGCACCGGGGAGCTGTTTTTT. It encodes CASSLGQGGTGELFF.

This chain uses TRBV7-2 with TRBJ1-2; D is uncertain. The CDR3 runs 12 residues. The V end was cut by 2 bases, the J end by 8 bases, with 9 bases between. Looked up from germline, CDR1 is SGHTA and CDR2 is FQGNSA. DNA for the CDR3: TGTGCCAGCAGCTTAACACTCCTGGGCTACACCTTC. Its protein is CASSLTLLGYTF.

The chain links TRBV27 to TRBJ2-7; tentatively, D is TRBD2 (6 bases). From germline, CDR1 is MNHEY and CDR2 SMNVEV (reference sequence). The CDR3 covers 15 residues. The V end was cut by 6 bases, the J end by 5 bases, with 20 bases between. In DNA, the CDR3 is TGTGCCAGCAGCCTGGGACTTTTTAATGGCCACGAGCAGTACTTC. Its protein product is CASSLGLFNGHEQYF.

V gene TRBV28 combines with J gene TRBJ1-6; D call uncertain. Trimming shortened V by 3 bases and J by 10 bases, and 16 bases separated the two germline ends. Germline lookup yields CDR1 MDHEN and CDR2 SYDVKM. The CDR3 is 15 residues long. CDR3 residues: CASSFGLKTASPLHF. CDR3 in DNA: TGTGCCAGCAGTTTCGGGCTCAAAACGGCCTCACCCCTCCACTTT. Full variable domain (outside the CDR3, taken from reference TRBV28 and TRBJ1-6): DVKVTQSSRYLVKRTGEKVFLECVQDMDHENMFWYRQDPGLGLRLIYFSYDVKMKEKGDIPEGYSVSREKKERFSLILESASTNQTSMYLCASSFGLKTASPLHFGNGTRLTVT.

The chain uses TRBV3-1 (or the pseudogene TRBV3-2) and TRBJ1-2, with D uncertain. The CDR3 runs to 15 residues. Germline lookup yields CDR1 LGHDT and CDR2 YNNKEL (reference sequence). The V and J ends lost 0 bases and 5 bases respectively, with 13 bases between them. As DNA, the CDR3 is TGTGCCAGCAGCCAAGATTCAAGTAAGCGTTATGGCTACACCTTC. Translation gives CASSQDSSKRYGYTF.

The CDR3 spells CASSRSPQYMNTEAFF. The CDR3, as DNA: TGTGCCAGCAGCCGTAGCCCACAGTACATGAACACTGAAGCTTTCTTT. The V call is TRBV7-9, the J call TRBJ1-1; D ambiguous. The length of the CDR3 is 16 residues. Per germline, CDR1 SEHNR and CDR2 FQNEAQ (reference sequence). V lost 5 bases, J lost 0 bases, and 16 bases lay in between.

Only a few counts were recorded for this clone. This rearrangement joins TRBV19 to TRBJ2-1; the match to TRBD1 covers 7 bases. CDR1 LNHDA and CDR2 SQIVND come from the germline V gene (reference sequence). The CDR3 runs to 14 residues. V dropped 10 bases and J dropped 3; count of bases not matched to a gene: 9. Here the CDR3 DNA reads TGTGCCACTCGACAGGGTCCAAGCTACAATGAGCAGTTCTTC. It is translated as CATRQGPSYNEQFF.

The V gene is TRBV5-1, the J gene TRBJ2-3; 15 bases are shared with TRBD2. V shed 4 bases and J 2 bases; nucleotides not matched to a gene: 8. The CDR3 is 18 amino acids. In germline, CDR1 is SGHRS, CDR2 YFSETQ. The CDR3 DNA sequence: TGCGCCAGCAGCCCCTTAGGGACTAGCGGGGGGAACACAGATACGCAGTATTTT. It translates to CASSPLGTSGGNTDTQYF.